A single TCR beta chain is shown here with its context. V lost 5 bases to trimming and J lost 4 bases, with 11 bases between them. CDR3 length: 13 amino acids. CDR1 and CDR2 from the germline V gene are SGHTA and FQGNSA. The data belong to a study of blood T cell repertoires in COVID-19. Across the study: Acute-phase and convalescent COVID-19 samples originated in the United States, Italy and Spain.

In the authors' workflow: Reference gene primer amplification gave nucleated cell count estimates. Repertoires were generated with immunoSEQ multiplex PCR, while TCRdb's copy carries only in-frame clones and drops some. Clone size and the V and J calls come from that table; the DNA yielded D and trimming. Counted here are just over 650,000 clones, approximately 90% occurring once; the ten biggest clones make up under 0.3%. This TCR came from a young woman with acute or convalescent COVID-19. The sequenced sample consisted of peripheral blood. The chain recombines TRBV7-2 with TRBJ1-2; no reliable D call. CDR3 DNA sequence: TGTGCCAGCAGCAGCGCGGGTAGCTATGGCTACACCTTC. Translating it yields CASSSAGSYGYTF.